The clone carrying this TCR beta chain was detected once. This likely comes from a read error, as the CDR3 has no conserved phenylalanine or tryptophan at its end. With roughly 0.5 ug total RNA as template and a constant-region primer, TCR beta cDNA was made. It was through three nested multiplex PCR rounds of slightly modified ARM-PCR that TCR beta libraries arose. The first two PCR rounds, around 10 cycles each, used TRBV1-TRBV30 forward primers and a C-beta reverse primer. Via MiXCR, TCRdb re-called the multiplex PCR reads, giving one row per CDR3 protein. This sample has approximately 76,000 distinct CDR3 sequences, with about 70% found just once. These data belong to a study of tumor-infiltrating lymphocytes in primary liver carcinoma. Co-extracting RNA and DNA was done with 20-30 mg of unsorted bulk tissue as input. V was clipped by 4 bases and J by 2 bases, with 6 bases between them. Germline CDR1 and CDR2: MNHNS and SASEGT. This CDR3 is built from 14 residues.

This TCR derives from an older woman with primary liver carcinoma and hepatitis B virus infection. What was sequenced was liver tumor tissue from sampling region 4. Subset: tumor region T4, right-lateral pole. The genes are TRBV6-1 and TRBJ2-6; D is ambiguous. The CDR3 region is CASSVHPGANVLTL. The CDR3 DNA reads TGTGCCAGCAGTGTCCACCCTGGGGCCAACGTCCTGACTCTC.